This passage covers 23 T cell receptor beta chains from one sample sequenced in a study of T-cell reconstitution after alpha-beta-depleted transplantation in children. A TCRbeta library incorporating unique molecular identifiers was prepared. MiXCR, applied by TCRdb to the PCR reads, yields one record per CDR3 protein. The repertoire has about 870,000 distinct CDR3 sequences, about 15% of them found once; the top ten carry about 4.6%. Specimen: PBMCs, mostly from graft donor cells, collected 360 days after TCRalphabeta/CD19-depleted stem cell transplant. The receptor source for this set is a male patient between 10 and 17 years old who had a stem cell transplant for acute lymphoblastic leukemia, so the T cells may come from the graft donor.

This sequence joins TRBV10-3 and TRBJ2-7, with 11 nucleotides matching TRBD2. The CDR3 is 16 amino acids. Germline trimming cut 4 bases from V and 2 bases from J; bases unmatched to any gene: 7. Germline loops: CDR1 ENHRY, CDR2 SYGVKD. For the CDR3, the DNA is TGTGCCATCAGTGGGGTAGCGGGAGGGCCGGCCTACGAGCAGTACTTC. Encoded protein: CAISGVAGGPAYEQYF.

The chain couples TRBV5-1 to TRBJ2-5; 12 bases line up with TRBD2. J was trimmed by 4 bases and V by 0 bases; bases with no gene match: 10. This CDR3 has 18 residues. The germline V gene has CDR1 SGHRS and CDR2 YFSETQ. The CDR3: CASSLGPRLAGVGETQYF. CDR3 in DNA: TGCGCCAGCAGCTTGGGGCCGAGACTAGCGGGAGTCGGAGAGACCCAGTACTTC.

The sample holds a few counts of this clonotype. The CDR3 DNA reads TGCAGTGCTAGACCTGCGGGACTCCCGAATGAGCAGTTCTTC. It yields the protein CSARPAGLPNEQFF. The chain uses TRBV20-1 and TRBJ2-1; a possible D gene is TRBD2 (6 bases). V dropped 2 bases and J dropped 7 bases, with 15 bases sitting between them. This CDR3 has 14 residues. Per the germline V gene, CDR1 is DFQATT and CDR2 is SNEGSKA (reference sequence).

This chain links TRBV12-3 or TRBV12-4 with TRBJ1-5, with 8 bases that match TRBD1. CDR3 size: 15 residues. V lost 4 bases and J lost 6; bases outside the gene matches: 8. In DNA form, the CDR3 reads TGTGCCAGCAGTTCGAACAGGGGGGACGGTCAGCCCCAGCATTTT. The encoded protein is CASSSNRGDGQPQHF.

There are many counts of this clonotype. The chain carries TRBV11-2 and TRBJ2-5; weak D call: TRBD2 (6 bases). The CDR3 length is 16 residues. Trimming shortened V by 2 bases and J by 8 bases, and 21 bases separated the two germline ends. Germline assignment: CDR1 SGHAT and CDR2 FQNNGV. CDR3 amino acids: CASSLFGATGGATQYF. For the CDR3, the DNA is TGTGCCAGCAGCTTATTTGGGGCTACAGGAGGGGCAACCCAGTACTTC.

The gene calls are TRBV5-1 and TRBJ2-2, with a possible D match to TRBD2 (6 bases). Germline CDR1 and CDR2: SGHRS and YFSETQ. V dropped 5 bases and J dropped 3 bases, with 20 bases sitting between them. This CDR3 has 17 amino acids. The CDR3 DNA is TGCGCCAGCAGACCACCCCGAGCGGGCGAAGACACCGGGGAGCTGTTTTTT. Residues: CASRPPRAGEDTGELFF.

This clonotype was seen a handful of times. The chain combines TRBV12-3 or TRBV12-4 with TRBJ1-5, with D tentatively TRBD1 (5 bases). V shed 6 bases and J shed 7 bases, with 13 bases lying between them. This CDR3 has 13 amino acids. CDR3 sequence reads: CASSKGQGQPQHF. The DNA of the CDR3 is TGTGCCAGCAGCAAGGGGCAGGGCCAGCCCCAGCATTTT.

This clonotype was counted between two and nine times. This rearrangement joins TRBV4-1 to TRBJ2-3, with 10 bases lining up with TRBD1. V was clipped by 1 base and J by 6 bases; unmatched bases: 7. The CDR3 covers 16 residues. CDR1 and CDR2 from the germline V gene are MGHRA and YSYEKL. CDR3 protein: CASSQVGTGVTDTQYF. The CDR3 coding sequence is TGCGCCAGCAGCCAAGTCGGGACAGGGGTGACGGATACGCAGTATTTT.

This clonotype occurred many times. The chain carries TRBV5-1 and TRBJ2-7, with D possibly being TRBD1 or TRBD2 (5 bases each). V gave up 3 bases and J gave up 3 bases, with 16 bases separating them. The CDR3 length is 15 residues. Germline assignment: CDR1 SGHRS and CDR2 YFSETQ. The CDR3 reads CASSYLGVPIYEQYF. The CDR3 DNA reads as TGCGCCAGCAGCTACCTGGGGGTTCCTATCTACGAGCAGTACTTC.

V and J are TRBV2 and TRBJ2-7, with 9 bases identical to TRBD1. Germline assignment: CDR1 SNHLY and CDR2 FYNNEI. The CDR3 runs to 15 residues. The ends lost 4 bases at V and 3 bases at J; junction bases unmatched: 7. This CDR3 is CASSGQTGGNYEQYF. CDR3 nucleotide sequence: TGTGCCAGCAGTGGGCAGACAGGGGGAAACTACGAGCAGTACTTC.

This clonotype was found a few times. The V call is TRBV11-2, the J call TRBJ2-7; 9 bases agree with TRBD2. This CDR3 is built from 15 residues. The ends lost 0 bases at V and 9 bases at J; junction bases unmatched: 9. The germline V gene has CDR1 SGHAT and CDR2 FQNNGV. DNA of the CDR3: TGTGCCAGCAGCTTAGATGGGGGCGGGACTAGCAGGCAGTACTTC. Its translation is CASSLDGGGTSRQYF. Using reference TRBV11-2 and TRBJ2-7 for the parts outside the CDR3, the full variable domain is EAGVAQSPRYKIIEKRQSVAFWCNPISGHATLYWYQQILGQGPKLLIQFQNNGVVDDSQLPKDRFSAERLKGVDSTLKIQPAKLEDSAVYLCASSLDGGGTSRQYFGPGTRLTVT.

CDR3 nucleotide sequence: TGCAGCGTTGACCGGATGAACACTGAAGCTTTCTTT. Protein product: CSVDRMNTEAFF. V is TRBV29-1 and J is TRBJ1-1; D is uncertain. Germline values: CDR1 SQVTM, CDR2 ANQGSEA. V lost 3 bases and J lost 0, with 5 bases in between. The CDR3 has 12 residues.

This chain connects TRBV5-1 to TRBJ2-3, with TRBD2 identical over 8 bases. V was clipped by 2 bases and J by 9 bases; unmatched bases: 11. Germline V gene lookup returns CDR1 SGHRS and CDR2 YFSETQ. This CDR3 contains 15 residues. CDR3 in DNA: TGCGCCAGCAGCTTTGGGGCGGGGGGATCAGGAACGCAGTATTTT. Residues: CASSFGAGGSGTQYF.

The chain has TRBV6-7 and TRBJ2-5; D might be TRBD1 (5 bases). TRBV6-7 is an open reading frame whose function is uncertain. The V and J ends lost 9 bases and 5 bases respectively, with 16 bases between them. The CDR3 is 13 amino acids. The CDR3 DNA follows: TGTGCCAGTGGTCCAGGGCAGAGGGAGACCCAGTACTTC. The encoded protein is CASGPGQRETQYF.

In DNA, the CDR3 is TGTGCCAGCAGCTCCAGACAGGGTCGTGCTGAAAAACTGTTTTTT. Amino acid sequence: CASSSRQGRAEKLFF. The rearrangement uses TRBV7-9 and TRBJ1-4, with 7 bases matching TRBD1. The trim removed 4 bases at V and 7 bases at J, leaving 9 bases unmatched. Germline values: CDR1 SEHNR, CDR2 FQNEAQ (reference sequence). The CDR3 totals 15 residues.

This clonotype has a count of ten or more. The chain links TRBV27 to TRBJ2-7, with 7 bases that match TRBD1. Germline-derived CDR1 and CDR2 are MNHEY and SMNVEV (reference sequence). V trimming: 4 bases; J trimming: 3 bases; junction bases outside the gene matches: 6. This CDR3 has 14 residues. CDR3 loop: CASSSGQRFYEQYF. Written as DNA, the CDR3 is TGTGCCAGCAGTTCGGGACAGAGATTCTACGAGCAGTACTTC.

This clonotype came up a few times. The chain carries TRBV20-1 and TRBJ2-5; D is undetermined. The germline V gene encodes CDR1 DFQATT and CDR2 SNEGSKA (reference sequence). The CDR3 sequence is 12 residues long. Trimming stripped 5 bases from V and 5 bases from J, with 12 bases between. CDR3 loop: CSASTRWETQYF. As DNA, the CDR3 is TGCAGTGCTTCGACCCGGTGGGAGACCCAGTACTTC.

This chain connects TRBV28 to TRBJ2-1, with 12 bases aligning to TRBD2. This CDR3 spans 16 amino acids. The germline V gene has CDR1 MDHEN and CDR2 SYDVKM. Losses at the gene ends were 4 bases for V and 4 bases for J; bases not matched to a gene: 5. The CDR3 region is CASSSTSGRWYNEQFF. CDR3 bases: TGTGCCAGCAGTTCGACTAGCGGGAGATGGTACAATGAGCAGTTCTTC.

This chain uses TRBV30 with TRBJ2-6; D possibly matches TRBD1 or TRBD2 (5 bases each). V was pared by 2 bases and J by 0 bases, with 23 bases between. CDR1 and CDR2 (germline): GTSNPN, SVGIG (reference sequence). CDR3 length: 20 residues. The CDR3 DNA is TGTGCCTGGAGTCCCGCCCCTTTTTTCGAGAGGGGCTCTGGGGCCAACGTCCTGACTTTC. Its translation: CAWSPAPFFERGSGANVLTF. Full variable domain (rest looked up from reference TRBV30 and TRBJ2-6): SQTIHQWPATLVQPVGSPLSLECTVEGTSNPNLYWYRQAAGRGLQLLFYSVGIGQISSEVPQNLSASRPQDRQFILSSKKLLLSDSGFYLCAWSPAPFFERGSGANVLTFGAGSRLTVL.

In its sample, this clonotype was seen once. The rearrangement links TRBV14 to TRBJ2-3; 8 bases align to TRBD2. The CDR3 is 13 amino acids. Trimming took 4 bases from V and 8 from J; bases not matched to a gene: 5. Per the germline V gene, CDR1 is SGHDN and CDR2 is FVKESK. In nucleotides, the CDR3 is TGTGCCAGCAGCCCGCAAGCGGGAGTTACGCAGTATTTT. It specifies CASSPQAGVTQYF.

This clonotype was seen a handful of times. The gene calls are TRBV6-1 and TRBJ2-7; 8 bases align to TRBD2. J was trimmed by 4 bases and V by 8 bases; bases with no gene match: 13. Germline V gene data show CDR1 as MNHNS and CDR2 as SASEGT. The CDR3 loop spans 15 amino acids. This CDR3 reads CASLAGQTGAYEQYF. CDR3 bases: TGTGCCAGCCTAGCGGGCCAAACCGGGGCTTACGAGCAGTACTTC.

This clonotype has just a few counts. The V gene is TRBV28, the J gene TRBJ2-5; a weak D match, TRBD1 (7 bases). The germline CDR1 and CDR2 sequences are MDHEN and SYDVKM. The CDR3 is 20 residues long. V was cut by 2 bases and J by 4 bases, with 29 bases left in between. CDR3 DNA sequence: TGTGCCAGCAGTTTACTTGCCACCGGGAGAGGGGGCCTCGTTGGAGAGACCCAGTACTTC. It is translated as CASSLLATGRGGLVGETQYF.

This clonotype was observed a single time. This chain links TRBV19 with TRBJ1-2; D is unclear. The germline V gene encodes CDR1 LNHDA and CDR2 SQIVND (reference sequence). The CDR3 extends over 14 amino acids. The V and J ends lost 7 bases and 3 bases respectively, with 15 bases between them. The CDR3, as DNA: TGTGCCAGTAAGGTCGGCCCGGGCGACTATGGCTACACCTTC. Translated: CASKVGPGDYGYTF.